Reported below is one T cell receptor (beta chain). The CDR3 has 13 amino acids. V lost 2 bases, J lost 2 bases, and 6 bases lay in between. The V gene's germline CDR1 is KGHSH and CDR2 LQKENI. Assay used: immunoSEQ multiplex PCR; TCRdb lists only in-frame clones, some missing. The sample holds a few hundred thousand clones; around 90% are singletons and the top ten take around 6.5%. The sample is drawn from a study of control samples from healthy donors and cancer patients. This rearrangement joins TRBV18 to TRBJ2-5; no firm D call. Sequencing was performed on PBMCs. The TCR comes from a man aged 35-49 years with head and neck cancer. The CDR3 loop reads CASSPAVQETQYF. In DNA, the CDR3 is TGTGCCAGCTCACCAGCTGTACAAGAGACCCAGTACTTC.